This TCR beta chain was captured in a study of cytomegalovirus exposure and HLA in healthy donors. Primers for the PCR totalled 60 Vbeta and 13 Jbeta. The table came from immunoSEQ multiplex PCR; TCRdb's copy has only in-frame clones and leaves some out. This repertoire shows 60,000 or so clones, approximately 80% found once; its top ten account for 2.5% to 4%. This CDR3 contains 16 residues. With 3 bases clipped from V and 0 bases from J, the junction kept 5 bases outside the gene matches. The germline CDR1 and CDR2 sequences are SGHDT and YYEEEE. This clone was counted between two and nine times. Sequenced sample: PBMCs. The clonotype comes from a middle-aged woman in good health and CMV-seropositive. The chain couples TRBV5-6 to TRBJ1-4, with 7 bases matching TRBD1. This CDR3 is CASSYTGTATNEKLFF. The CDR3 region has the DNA TGTGCCAGCAGCTATACCGGGACAGCAACTAATGAAAAACTGTTTTTT.